A selection of T cell receptor beta chains follows, all from one sample in a study of blood T cell repertoires in COVID-19. Data came from immunoSEQ multiplex PCR; TCRdb stores just in-frame clones and leaves some out. The repertoire consists of tens of thousands of clones, with less than 85% occurring once and the leading ten covering about a fifth. Sequencing was done on a sample of peripheral blood. These TCRs come from a woman of 80 years or more with acute or convalescent COVID-19. Both conserved end residues are part of each CDR3. The order of the fields is J gene, V gene, clone size, D gene, CDR3 protein, CDR3 DNA. D genes are given only for firm matches. Rows give clone size only sometimes, using once, few, many, or a class for an expanded clone.

>TRBJ2-1|TRBV7-3|-|-
CASSLVGGPYNEQFF
TGTGCCAGCAGCTTAGTCGGGGGGCCGTACAATGAGCAGTTCTTC
>TRBJ1-2|TRBV6-5|once|-
CASRSRRGFYGYTF
TGTGCCAGCAGAAGCCGCCGGGGTTTCTATGGCTACACCTTC
>TRBJ1-1|TRBV30|-|-
CAWSARAGRAATEAFF
TGTGCCTGGAGTGCCAGGGCGGGGAGGGCGGCCACTGAAGCTTTCTTT
>TRBJ2-1|TRBV5-4|-|TRBD2
CASSLSGGIVYEQFF
TGTGCCAGCAGCTTATCCGGGGGGATTGTCTATGAGCAGTTCTTC
>TRBJ2-3|TRBV5-1|-|TRBD2
CASSLALAGVGTDTQYF
TGCGCCAGCAGCTTGGCCCTAGCGGGAGTCGGCACAGATACGCAGTATTTT
>TRBJ1-1|TRBV6-6|-|-
CASRGGAGDTEAFF
TGTGCCAGCCGAGGGGGGGCCGGGGACACTGAAGCTTTCTTT
>TRBJ2-5|TRBV7-2|-|-
CASSLEFGASGGGETQYF
TGTGCCAGCAGCTTAGAGTTTGGGGCTAGCGGAGGGGGGGAGACCCAGTACTTC
>TRBJ2-5|TRBV9|-|TRBD1
CASSPGQALGLAQYF
TGTGCCAGCAGCCCGGGACAGGCCTTGGGACTGGCCCAGTACTTC
>TRBJ2-3|TRBV3-1/TRBV3-2|-|TRBD2
CASSQDWTSGGDTQYF
TGTGCCAGCAGCCAAGATTGGACTAGCGGGGGAGATACGCAGTATTTT
>TRBJ1-2|TRBV5-4|-|-
CASSREATDNYGYTF
TGTGCCAGCAGCCGAGAGGCGACGGATAACTATGGCTACACCTTC
>TRBJ2-2|TRBV19|-|TRBD2
CASTIASGISGELFF
TGTGCCAGTACCATCGCTAGCGGCATCTCCGGGGAGCTGTTTTTT
>TRBJ2-2|TRBV5-1|-|-
CASSLVAGPGELFF
TGCGCCAGCAGCTTGGTGGCGGGGCCCGGGGAGCTGTTTTTT
>TRBJ1-1|TRBV7-9|once|TRBD1
CASSFGDRRNTEAFF
TGTGCCAGCAGCTTTGGGGACAGGAGGAACACTGAAGCTTTCTTT
>TRBJ2-1|TRBV6-2/TRBV6-3|-|TRBD2
CASSTPGLAGGAYNEQFF
TGTGCCAGCAGCACCCCGGGACTAGCGGGAGGGGCATACAATGAGCAGTTCTTC
>TRBJ2-3|TRBV18|-|TRBD2
CASSPPLPSGSTDTQYF
TGTGCCAGCTCACCACCTCTCCCTAGCGGGAGTACGGATACGCAGTATTTT
>TRBJ1-4|TRBV30|-|-
CAWSADSATNEKLFF
TGTGCCTGGAGTGCAGACAGCGCAACTAATGAAAAACTGTTTTTT
>TRBJ1-5|TRBV6-2/TRBV6-3|-|-
CASSYSKAQPQHF
TGTGCCAGCAGTTACTCGAAAGCACAGCCCCAGCATTTT